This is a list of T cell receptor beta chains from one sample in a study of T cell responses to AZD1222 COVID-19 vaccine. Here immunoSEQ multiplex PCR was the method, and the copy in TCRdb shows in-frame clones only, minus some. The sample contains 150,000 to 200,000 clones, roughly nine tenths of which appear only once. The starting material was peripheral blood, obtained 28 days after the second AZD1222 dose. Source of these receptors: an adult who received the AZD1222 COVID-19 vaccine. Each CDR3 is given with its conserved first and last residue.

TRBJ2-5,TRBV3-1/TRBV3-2,CASSQVWGTSGSGETQYF
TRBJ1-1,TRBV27,CASSLQTGENTEAFF
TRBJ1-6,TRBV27,CASRGQIFSSYNSPLHF
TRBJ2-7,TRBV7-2,CASSAGTSGYEQYF
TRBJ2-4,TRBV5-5,CASSPLGRDLIDKNIQYF
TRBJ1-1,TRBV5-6,CASSYGTATEAFF
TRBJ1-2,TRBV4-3,CASSQDYGQGFGYTF
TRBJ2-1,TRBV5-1,CASSPSGGANEQFF
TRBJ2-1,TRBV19,CASSWGSYNEQFF
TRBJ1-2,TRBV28,CASSRDSYYGYTF
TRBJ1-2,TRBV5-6,CASSFGTPGYGYTF
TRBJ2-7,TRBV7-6,CASSRTAQGYEQYF
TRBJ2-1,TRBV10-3,CAIRGGGAYNEQFF
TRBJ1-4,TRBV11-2,CASSLEGGQVDEKLFF
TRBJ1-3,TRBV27,CASSPSFTGNTIYF
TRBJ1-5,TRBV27,CASSLSSWGNQPQHF
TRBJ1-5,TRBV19,CASTASGDGTWWGNQPQHF
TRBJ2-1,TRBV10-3,CAINTRVGDNNEQFF
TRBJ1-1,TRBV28,CASSFGSSGEAFF
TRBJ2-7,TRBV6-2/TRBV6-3,CASSSNRDIKPYEQYF
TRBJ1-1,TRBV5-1,CASSPTTDNTEAFF
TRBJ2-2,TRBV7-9,CASSYRQVGGELFF
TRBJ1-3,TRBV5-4,CASSLPGTRGNTIYF
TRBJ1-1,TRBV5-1,CASSLGGAGEAFF
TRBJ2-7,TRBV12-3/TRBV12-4,CASSPSMLYEQYF
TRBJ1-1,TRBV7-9,CASSGQGATEAFF
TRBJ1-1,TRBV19,CASSIGGGNTEAFF
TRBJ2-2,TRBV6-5,CASSLKFTPGELFF
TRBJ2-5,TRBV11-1,CASSLGGTDQETQYF
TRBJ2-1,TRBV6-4,CASSRLAGGLAEQFF
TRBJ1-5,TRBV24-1,CATSDTPLKTNQPQHF
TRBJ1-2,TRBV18,CASSLDTSYGYTF
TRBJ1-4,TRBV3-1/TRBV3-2,CASSQGPKGLEKLFF
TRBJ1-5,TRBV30,CAWSDSNQPQHF
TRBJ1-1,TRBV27,CASSPWTQNTEAFF
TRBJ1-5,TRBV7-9,CASSPNGEPQHF
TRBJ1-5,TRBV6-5,CASSYGRDLTPQHF
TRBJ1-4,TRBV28,CASSSGGGGLFF
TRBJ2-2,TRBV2,CASSEILGLDDTGELFF
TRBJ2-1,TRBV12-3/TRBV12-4,CASSFPGLNEQFF
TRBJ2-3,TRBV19,CASSISSGGVDTQYF
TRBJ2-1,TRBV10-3,CAISGRLAGRYNEQFF
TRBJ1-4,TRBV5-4,CASSLAQNEKLFF
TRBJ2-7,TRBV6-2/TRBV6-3,CASSRRPGQGTYEQYF
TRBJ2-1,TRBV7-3,CASSRSGGSYNEQFF
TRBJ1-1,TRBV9,CASGSDTEAFF
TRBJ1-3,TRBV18,CASSPAGRSGNTIYF
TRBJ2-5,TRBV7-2,CASSLAGGGPETQYF
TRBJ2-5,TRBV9,CASSVGDRGGQETQYF
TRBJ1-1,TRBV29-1,CSVEQTLNTEAFF
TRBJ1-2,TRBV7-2,CASSQGQGSYGYTF
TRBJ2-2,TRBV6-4,CASSQTGGANTGELFF
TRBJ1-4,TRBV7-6,CASSLRPATNEKLFF
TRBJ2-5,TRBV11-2,CASTYRGRLETQYF